Following are 10 T cell receptor beta chains from one sample sequenced in a study of T cell repertoires in cytomegalovirus infection. These receptors' targets are unknown. TCRdb ran MiXCR on the reads and lists one entry per CDR3 protein. The sample lists some 110,000 distinct CDR3 sequences; approximately 30% were seen once. The specimen was CD8+ T cells from cultured PBMCs, collected from culture after CMV antigen stimulation. These receptor sequences come from a human donor in good health (CMV status not recorded). Some clones in this sample may be carry-over from other donors' samples.

V is TRBV12-3 or TRBV12-4 and J is TRBJ2-5, with TRBD1 identical over 10 bases. The V and J ends lost 4 bases and 3 bases, in that order; junction bases with no gene match: 8. The CDR3 contains 16 residues. The CDR3 DNA sequence: TGTGCCAGCAGTTACCAGACAGGGGGCTTGGAAGAGACCCAGTACTTC. It codes for CASSYQTGGLEETQYF.

J is TRBJ2-1 and V is TRBV27, with D perhaps assigned TRBD1 or TRBD2 (5 bases each). Looked up from germline, CDR1 is MNHEY and CDR2 is SMNVEV (reference sequence). V was clipped by 3 bases and J by 9 bases, with 6 bases between them. The CDR3 runs 11 residues. Written as DNA, the CDR3 is TGTGCCAGCAGTTTCGGGACTGAGCAGTTCTTC. It yields the protein CASSFGTEQFF.

This clonotype was observed a few times. CDR3 nucleotides: TGTGCCAGCAGCGGACTAGGGGCTCCCACCGGGGAGCTGTTTTTT. Amino acids: CASSGLGAPTGELFF. The chain joins TRBV28 to TRBJ2-2; 7 bases align to TRBD2. Germline V gives CDR1 MDHEN, CDR2 SYDVKM. The J segment lost 4 bases and the V segment lost 6 bases, leaving 8 bases of the junction unmatched. There are 15 residues in the CDR3.

The CDR3, as DNA: TGTGCCAGTAACGTCGGAGGTTTAAACAATGAGCAGTTCTTC. This translates into CASNVGGLNNEQFF. The chain couples TRBV19 to TRBJ2-1; D may be TRBD2 (5 bases). Germline assignment: CDR1 LNHDA and CDR2 SQIVND (reference sequence). There are 14 residues in the CDR3. V was pared by 7 bases and J by 5 bases, with 15 bases between. The entire variable domain, with the rest obtained from reference TRBV19 and TRBJ2-1, is as follows: DGGITQSPKYLFRKEGQNVTLSCEQNLNHDAMYWYRQDPGQGLRLIYYSQIVNDFQKGDIAEGYSVSREKKESFPLTVTSAQKNPTAFYLCASNVGGLNNEQFFGPGTRLTVL.

The chain combines TRBV24-1 with TRBJ2-5; 12 positions agree with TRBD2. The trim removed 3 bases at V and 2 bases at J, leaving 9 bases unmatched. From germline, CDR1 is KGHDR and CDR2 SFDVKD. The CDR3 contains 18 residues. CDR3 sequence: CATSDPTRLAGEQETQYF. CDR3 nucleotide sequence: TGTGCCACCAGTGATCCAACTAGACTAGCGGGGGAACAAGAGACCCAGTACTTC.

This clonotype has more than one count but fewer than ten. The J gene is TRBJ1-2, the V gene TRBV14, with D possibly matching TRBD1 (5 bases). This CDR3 has 15 residues. Per germline, CDR1 SGHDN and CDR2 FVKESK. V lost 1 base and J 6 bases, leaving 15 bases between the germline ends. This chain's CDR3 is CASSQGFRGVDGYTF. CDR3 sequence (DNA): TGTGCCAGCAGCCAAGGCTTCCGGGGGGTGGATGGCTACACCTTC.

In this sample, this clonotype turned up a few times. One junction end disagrees with the germline gene, perhaps due to a read error. CDR3 nucleotide sequence: TGTGCTAGCAGCTTAGGGCCAGGGGGAGGACAAGAGACCCAGTACTTC. Translation: CASSLGPGGGQETQYF. The chain uses TRBV7-7 and TRBJ2-5, with D possibly being TRBD1 (7 bases). Germline CDR1 and CDR2: SSHAT and FNYEAQ (reference sequence). The CDR3 has 16 amino acids. The entire variable domain, with the rest obtained from reference TRBV7-7 and TRBJ2-5, is as follows: GAGVSQSPRYKVTKRGQDVTLRCDPISSHATLYWYQQALGQGPEFLTYFNYEAQPDKSGLPSDRFSAERPEGSISTLTIQRTEQRDSAMYRCASSLGPGGGQETQYFGPGTRLLVL.

This clonotype was seen many times. This sequence joins TRBV7-2 and TRBJ1-1, with 7 positions matching TRBD1. CDR1 is SGHTA, CDR2 FQGNSA, per germline. V lost 4 bases and J lost 5; bases outside the gene matches: 7. There are 14 residues in the CDR3. The CDR3 DNA sequence: TGTGCCAGCAGCTCCTCAGGGGGTCGGACTGAAGCTTTCTTT. This sequence encodes CASSSSGGRTEAFF.

The rearrangement links TRBV28 to TRBJ2-5, with D unresolved. From germline, CDR1 is MDHEN and CDR2 SYDVKM. V lost 5 bases to trimming and J lost 0 bases, with 10 bases between them. The CDR3 has 14 amino acids. The CDR3 loop reads CASSAGWYQETQYF. CDR3 sequence (DNA): TGTGCCAGCAGTGCAGGATGGTACCAAGAGACCCAGTACTTC.

This clonotype was counted between two and nine times. The chain combines TRBV5-1 with TRBJ2-7, with TRBD1 matching over 9 bases. The CDR3 runs 14 residues. The trim removed 4 bases at V and 2 bases at J, leaving 4 bases unmatched. Per the germline V gene, CDR1 is SGHRS and CDR2 is YFSETQ. The CDR3 sequence is CASSLRTGAYEQYF. For the CDR3, the DNA is TGCGCCAGCAGCCTACGGACAGGGGCCTACGAGCAGTACTTC.